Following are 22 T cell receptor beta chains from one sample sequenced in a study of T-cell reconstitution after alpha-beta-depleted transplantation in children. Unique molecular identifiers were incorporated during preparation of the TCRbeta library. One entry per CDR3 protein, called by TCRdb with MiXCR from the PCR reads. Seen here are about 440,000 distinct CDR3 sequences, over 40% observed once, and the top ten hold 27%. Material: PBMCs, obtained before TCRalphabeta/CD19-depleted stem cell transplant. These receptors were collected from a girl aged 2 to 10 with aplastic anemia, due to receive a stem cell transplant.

CDR3 nucleotide sequence: TGCAGGGGGGGCGGGACAGGCCCTACAGATACGCAGTATTTT. This encodes CRGGGTGPTDTQYF. This chain links TRBV20-1 with TRBJ2-3; 8 nucleotides match TRBD1. This CDR3 contains 14 residues. The V gene's germline CDR1 is DFQATT and CDR2 SNEGSKA (reference sequence).

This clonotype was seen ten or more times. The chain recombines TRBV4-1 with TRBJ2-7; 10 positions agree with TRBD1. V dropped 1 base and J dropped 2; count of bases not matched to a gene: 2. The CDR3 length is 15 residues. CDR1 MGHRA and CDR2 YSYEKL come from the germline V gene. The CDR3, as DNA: TGCGCCAGCAGCCAAGGGGGACAGGGGACCTACGAGCAGTACTTC. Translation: CASSQGGQGTYEQYF.

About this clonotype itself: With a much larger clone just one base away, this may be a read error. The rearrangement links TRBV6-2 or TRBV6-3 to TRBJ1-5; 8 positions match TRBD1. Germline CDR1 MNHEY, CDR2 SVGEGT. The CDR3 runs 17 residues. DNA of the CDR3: TGTGCCAGCAGTTACTCTCCTTGGCAGGGGGCAAATCAGCACCAGCATTTT. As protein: CASSYSPWQGANQHQHF.

The CDR3 here is CASSSRGGGSNQPQHF. The CDR3 DNA is TGTGCCAGCAGTTCTAGGGGAGGGGGTAGCAATCAGCCCCAGCATTTT. V and J are TRBV28 and TRBJ1-5; possibly TRBD1 for D (6 bases). The CDR3 contains 16 residues. V dropped 4 bases and J dropped 0 bases, with 13 bases sitting between them. From germline, CDR1 is MDHEN and CDR2 SYDVKM.

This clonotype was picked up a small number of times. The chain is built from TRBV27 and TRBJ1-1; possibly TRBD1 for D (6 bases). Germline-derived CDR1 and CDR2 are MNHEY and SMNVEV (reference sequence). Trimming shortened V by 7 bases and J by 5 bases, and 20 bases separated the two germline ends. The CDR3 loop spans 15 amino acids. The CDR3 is CASTPRGRGGTEAFF. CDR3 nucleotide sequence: TGTGCCAGCACCCCTCGGGGCAGGGGAGGAACTGAAGCTTTCTTT.

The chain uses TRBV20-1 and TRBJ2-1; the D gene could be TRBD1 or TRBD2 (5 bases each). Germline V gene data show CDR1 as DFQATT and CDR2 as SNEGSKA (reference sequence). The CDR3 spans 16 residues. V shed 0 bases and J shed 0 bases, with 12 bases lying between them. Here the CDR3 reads CSARDRGRNSYNEQFF. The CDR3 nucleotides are TGCAGTGCTAGAGATCGGGGACGAAACTCCTACAATGAGCAGTTCTTC.

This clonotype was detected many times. In DNA, the CDR3 is TGTGCCAGCAGCCCCTCGGGGAGGGGCAAAAACATTCAGTACTTC. Translation: CASSPSGRGKNIQYF. The V and J genes are TRBV4-2 and TRBJ2-4, with TRBD2 identical over 7 bases. There are 15 residues in the CDR3. CDR1 and CDR2 (germline): LGHNA, YNFKEQ. V lost 4 bases, J lost 3 bases, and 6 bases stayed unmatched.

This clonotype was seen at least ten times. The CDR3 DNA is TGCAGTGCTAGAGCGGGGACTAGCGGGAGGGGCCACAATGAGCAGTTCTTC. It specifies CSARAGTSGRGHNEQFF. J is TRBJ2-1 and V is TRBV20-1, with TRBD2 matching 16 bases. CDR1 DFQATT and CDR2 SNEGSKA come from the germline V gene (reference sequence). There are 17 residues in the CDR3. The J segment lost 5 bases and the V segment lost 1 base, leaving 5 bases of the junction unmatched.

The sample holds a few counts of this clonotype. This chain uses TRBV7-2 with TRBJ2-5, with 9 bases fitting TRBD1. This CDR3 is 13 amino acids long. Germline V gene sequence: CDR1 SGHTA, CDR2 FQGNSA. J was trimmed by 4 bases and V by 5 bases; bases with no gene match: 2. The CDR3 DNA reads TGTGCCAGCAGCAGGGACAGGGTAGAGACCCAGTACTTC. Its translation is CASSRDRVETQYF.

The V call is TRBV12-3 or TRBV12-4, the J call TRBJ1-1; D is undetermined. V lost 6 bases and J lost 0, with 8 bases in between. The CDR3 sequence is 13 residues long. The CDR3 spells CASSRNLNTEAFF. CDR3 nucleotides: TGTGCCAGCAGCCGTAATCTGAACACTGAAGCTTTCTTT.

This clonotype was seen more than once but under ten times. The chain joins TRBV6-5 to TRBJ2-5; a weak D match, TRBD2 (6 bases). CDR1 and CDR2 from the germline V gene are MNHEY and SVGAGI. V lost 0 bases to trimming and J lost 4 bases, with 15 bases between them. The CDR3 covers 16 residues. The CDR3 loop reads CASSYSLPPGRETQYF. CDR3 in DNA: TGTGCCAGCAGTTACTCGCTTCCTCCCGGGAGAGAGACCCAGTACTTC.

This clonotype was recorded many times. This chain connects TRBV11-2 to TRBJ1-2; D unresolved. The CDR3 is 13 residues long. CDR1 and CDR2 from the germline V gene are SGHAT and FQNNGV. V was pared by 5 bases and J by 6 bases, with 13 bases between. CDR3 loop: CASSLKEVDGYTF. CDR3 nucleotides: TGTGCCAGCAGCCTTAAGGAGGTGGATGGCTACACCTTC.

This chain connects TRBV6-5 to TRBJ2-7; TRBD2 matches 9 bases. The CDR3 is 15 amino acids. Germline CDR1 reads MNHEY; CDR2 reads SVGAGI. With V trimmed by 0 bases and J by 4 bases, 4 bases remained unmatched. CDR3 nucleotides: TGTGCCAGCAGTTACTCACTAGCGGGCGTTTACGAGCAGTACTTC. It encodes CASSYSLAGVYEQYF.

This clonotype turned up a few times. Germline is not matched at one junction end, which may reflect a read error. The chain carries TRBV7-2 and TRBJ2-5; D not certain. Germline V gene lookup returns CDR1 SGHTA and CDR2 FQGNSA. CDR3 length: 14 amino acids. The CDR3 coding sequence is TGTGCCAGCACCTTACCTGGGGTCCAAGAGACCCAGTACTTC. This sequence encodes CASTLPGVQETQYF.

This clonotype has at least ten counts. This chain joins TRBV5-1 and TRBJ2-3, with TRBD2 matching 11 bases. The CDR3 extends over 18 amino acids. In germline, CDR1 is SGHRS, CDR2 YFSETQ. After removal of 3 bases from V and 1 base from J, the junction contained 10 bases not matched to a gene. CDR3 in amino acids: CASSSDPPLAGGTDTQYF. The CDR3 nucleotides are TGCGCCAGCAGCTCGGACCCTCCACTAGCGGGAGGCACAGATACGCAGTATTTT. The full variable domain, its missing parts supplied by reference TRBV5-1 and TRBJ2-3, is KAGVTQTPRYLIKTRGQQVTLSCSPISGHRSVSWYQQTPGQGLQFLFEYFSETQRNKGNFPGRFSGRQFSNSRSEMNVSTLELGDSALYLCASSSDPPLAGGTDTQYFGPGTRLTVL.

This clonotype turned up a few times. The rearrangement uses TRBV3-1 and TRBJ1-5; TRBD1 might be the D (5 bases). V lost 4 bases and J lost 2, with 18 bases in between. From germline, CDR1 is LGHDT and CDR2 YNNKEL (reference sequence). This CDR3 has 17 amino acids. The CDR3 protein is CASSPKRTGAGNQPQHF. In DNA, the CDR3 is TGTGCCAGCAGCCCGAAGAGGACCGGGGCGGGCAATCAGCCCCAGCATTTT.

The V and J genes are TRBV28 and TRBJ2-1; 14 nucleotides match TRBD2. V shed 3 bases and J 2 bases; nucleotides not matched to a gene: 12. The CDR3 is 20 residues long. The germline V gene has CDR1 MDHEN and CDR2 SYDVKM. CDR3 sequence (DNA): TGTGCCAGCAGTTTCCCTGGACTAGCGGGAGGTCCCGTGGCCTACAATGAGCAGTTCTTC. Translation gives CASSFPGLAGGPVAYNEQFF.

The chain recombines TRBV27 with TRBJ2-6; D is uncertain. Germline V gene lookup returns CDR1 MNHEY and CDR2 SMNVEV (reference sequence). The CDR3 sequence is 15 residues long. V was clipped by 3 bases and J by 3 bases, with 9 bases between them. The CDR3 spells CASSFLTGGANVLTF. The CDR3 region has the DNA TGTGCCAGCAGTTTTCTCACGGGTGGGGCCAACGTCCTGACTTTC.

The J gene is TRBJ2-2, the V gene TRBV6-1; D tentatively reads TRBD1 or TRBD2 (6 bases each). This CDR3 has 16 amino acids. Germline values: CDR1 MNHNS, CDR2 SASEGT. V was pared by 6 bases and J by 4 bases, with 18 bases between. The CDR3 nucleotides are TGTGCCAGCAGCCTTACAGGGCTCGGGGGCACCGGGGAGCTGTTTTTT. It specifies CASSLTGLGGTGELFF.

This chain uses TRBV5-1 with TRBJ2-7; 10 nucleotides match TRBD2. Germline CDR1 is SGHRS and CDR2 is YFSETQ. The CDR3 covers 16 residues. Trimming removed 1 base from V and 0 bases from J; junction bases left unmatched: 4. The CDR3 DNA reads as TGCGCCAGCAGCTTGTCTCCTAGCGGGAGCTCCTACGAGCAGTACTTC. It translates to CASSLSPSGSSYEQYF. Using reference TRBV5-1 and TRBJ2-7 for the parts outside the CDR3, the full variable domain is KAGVTQTPRYLIKTRGQQVTLSCSPISGHRSVSWYQQTPGQGLQFLFEYFSETQRNKGNFPGRFSGRQFSNSRSEMNVSTLELGDSALYLCASSLSPSGSSYEQYFGPGTRLTVT.

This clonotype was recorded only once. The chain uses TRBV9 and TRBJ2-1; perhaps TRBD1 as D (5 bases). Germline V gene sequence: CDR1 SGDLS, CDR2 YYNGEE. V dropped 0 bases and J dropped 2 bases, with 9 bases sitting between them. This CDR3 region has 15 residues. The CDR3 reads CASSVGGPTYNEQFF. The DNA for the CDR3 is TGTGCCAGCAGCGTAGGGGGCCCTACCTACAATGAGCAGTTCTTC.

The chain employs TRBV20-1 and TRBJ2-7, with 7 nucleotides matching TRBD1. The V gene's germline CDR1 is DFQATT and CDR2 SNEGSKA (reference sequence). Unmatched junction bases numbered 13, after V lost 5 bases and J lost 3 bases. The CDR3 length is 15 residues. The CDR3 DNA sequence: TGCAGTGCTCACCAATTCCCGCGACAGGGCTACGAGCAGTACTTC. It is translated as CSAHQFPRQGYEQYF.